This note documents a single T cell receptor (beta chain) sequence. Assay used: immunoSEQ multiplex PCR; TCRdb lists only in-frame clones, some missing. The table shows some 200,000 clones, with around four fifths occurring only once. The entry originates in a study of blood T cell repertoires in COVID-19. At the level of the study: Italy, Spain and the United States were the sources of the convalescent and acute COVID-19 samples. Sources were T cells, B-cell-depleted T cells, or PBMCs; the material itself was cDNA or gDNA.

Seattle researchers signed up patients amid active infection and tracked them longitudinally. V dropped 2 bases and J dropped 4 bases, with 9 bases sitting between them. The CDR3 is 13 amino acids. Germline V CDR1 and CDR2: GTSNPN, SVGIG (reference sequence). The chain combines TRBV30 with TRBJ1-5, with D perhaps matching TRBD1 (5 bases). The sequence was collected from a woman of 80 years or more with COVID-19, enrolled during active disease. Source material: peripheral blood. The CDR3 is CAWSSQGNQPQHF. The CDR3 DNA follows: TGTGCCTGGAGTAGCCAGGGAAATCAGCCCCAGCATTTT.